The clone carrying this TCR beta chain was seen a single time. Its matching antigen is unknown. The record originates from a study of OX40 agonist ivuxolimab in advanced cancers. Overall study context: The patients got ivuxolimab, which is an agonistic anti-OX40 (CD134) antibody. Partial responses were observed in three patients, of whom one had hepatocellular carcinoma and two had cutaneous melanoma.

Trimming took 2 bases from V and 3 from J, leaving 19 bases between them. The germline V gene encodes CDR1 LNHDA and CDR2 SQIVND (reference sequence). This CDR3 has 17 residues. The data were produced by immunoSEQ multiplex PCR, yet TCRdb's version contains in-frame clones alone and is incomplete. Seen here are over 90,000 clones, 86% observed once, and the top ten hold around 5.5%. Points from the study as a whole: Among the lowest peripheral clonal expansion occurred in 0.1-3.0 mg/kg partial responders.

The sequence was obtained from an adult with an advanced solid tumor such as melanoma, head and neck, liver or kidney cancer. Sample: CD4+ or CD8+ T cells sorted from blood, taken in a trial of the OX40 agonist ivuxolimab. V and J are TRBV19 and TRBJ1-1; D may be TRBD1 (5 bases). Written as DNA, the CDR3 is TGTGCCAGTAGTATAATACCGGGATCAGGGCCGGACACTGAAGCTTTCTTT. It encodes CASSIIPGSGPDTEAFF.